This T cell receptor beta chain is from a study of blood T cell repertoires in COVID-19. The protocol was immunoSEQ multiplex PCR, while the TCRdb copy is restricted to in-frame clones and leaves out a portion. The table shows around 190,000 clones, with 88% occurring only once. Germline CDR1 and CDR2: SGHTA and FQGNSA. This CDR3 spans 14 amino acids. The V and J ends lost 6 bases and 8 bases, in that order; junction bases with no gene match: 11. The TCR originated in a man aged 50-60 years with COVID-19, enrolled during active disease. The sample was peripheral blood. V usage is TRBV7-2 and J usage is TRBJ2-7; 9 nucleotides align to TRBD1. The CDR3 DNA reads TGTGCCAGCAGTTTACCGGCGACAGGGGGGAAGCAGTACTTC. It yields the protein CASSLPATGGKQYF.